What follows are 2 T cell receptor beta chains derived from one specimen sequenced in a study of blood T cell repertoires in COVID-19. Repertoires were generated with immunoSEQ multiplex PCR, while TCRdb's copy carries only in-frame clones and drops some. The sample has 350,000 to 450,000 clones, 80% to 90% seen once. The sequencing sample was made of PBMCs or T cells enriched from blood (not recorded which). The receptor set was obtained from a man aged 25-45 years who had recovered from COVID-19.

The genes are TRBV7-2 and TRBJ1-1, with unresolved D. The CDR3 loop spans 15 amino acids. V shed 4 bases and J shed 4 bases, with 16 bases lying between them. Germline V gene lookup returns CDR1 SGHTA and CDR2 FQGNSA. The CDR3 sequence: CASSSQRGLITEAFF. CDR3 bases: TGTGCCAGCAGCTCGCAACGAGGCTTGATCACTGAAGCTTTCTTT.

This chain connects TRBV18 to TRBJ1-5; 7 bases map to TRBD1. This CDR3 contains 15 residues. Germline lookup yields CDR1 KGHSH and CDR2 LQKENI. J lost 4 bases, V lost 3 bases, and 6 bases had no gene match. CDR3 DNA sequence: TGTGCCAGCTCACCGAATACAGGGGCGAATCAGCCCCAGCATTTT. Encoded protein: CASSPNTGANQPQHF.